Each of the 4 T cell receptor beta chains below was sequenced from the same sample in a study of T-cell memory formation after mild COVID-19. Each CDR3 protein is one row after TCRdb ran MiXCR on the 5' RACE reads. Of roughly 190,000 distinct CDR3 sequences detected, 10% appear once; the ten largest clones hold roughly 3%. Sample: PBMCs or a T cell subset sorted from them (not recorded which). The receptors come from a man aged 18-30 years who had mild COVID-19 (a few samples of this study predate the infection). Cell type and time point are not known.

This clonotype was seen a handful of times. The chain combines TRBV7-3 with TRBJ2-3, with unresolved D. Germline V gene data show CDR1 as SGHTA and CDR2 as FQGTGA. Trimming stripped 1 base from V and 2 bases from J, with 7 bases between. The CDR3 loop spans 14 amino acids. In DNA, the CDR3 is TGTGCCAGCAGCTTAAATAGAGTCACAGATACGCAGTATTTT. Translation: CASSLNRVTDTQYF.

In its sample, this clonotype was seen once. V and J are TRBV7-8 and TRBJ1-4; D is undetermined. Germline V gene lookup returns CDR1 SGHVS and CDR2 FQNEAQ. The CDR3 runs 15 residues. V dropped 5 bases and J dropped 0 bases, with 10 bases sitting between them. CDR3 bases: TGTGCCAGCAGCCGGACGGTTACAACTAATGAAAAACTGTTTTTT. Translated, it gives CASSRTVTTNEKLFF.

The chain couples TRBV9 to TRBJ1-4; perhaps TRBD1 as D (5 bases). Germline assignment: CDR1 SGDLS and CDR2 YYNGEE. This CDR3 is built from 15 residues. Deletions cut 4 bases from V and 8 bases from J, with 18 bases between. The CDR3 spells CASSSSPGFGEKLFF. The CDR3 DNA reads TGTGCCAGCAGCTCGTCTCCAGGGTTCGGCGAAAAACTGTTTTTT.

CDR3 coding DNA: TGTGCCAGCAGTTACGGGGCAGGGCTAGAGACCCAGTACTTC. Translating gives CASSYGAGLETQYF. The chain is built from TRBV6-5 and TRBJ2-5; D possibly corresponds to TRBD1 (5 bases). The length of the CDR3 is 14 residues. Trimming took 2 bases from V and 4 from J, leaving 11 bases between them. The germline CDR1 and CDR2 sequences are MNHEY and SVGAGI.